The entry below gives a single T cell receptor beta chain sequence along with its context. What it binds is not known. These data belong to a study of CD8 T cells in Susac syndrome. Whole-study findings and limits: Clonal expansion of CD8+ cells in Susac peaked in TEMRA cells (and in active patients).

Diagnostic criteria defined recently for definite or probable disease were met by the Susac syndrome patients. RNA, at 0.5 to 1 ug, was reverse transcribed with random hexamers. TCRdb reprocessed the immunoSEQ multiplex PCR reads with MiXCR, giving one entry per CDR3 protein. Of 65,000 to 95,000 distinct CDR3 sequences listed, roughly 94% are singletons. The V gene's germline CDR1 is SNHLY and CDR2 FYNNEI. The ends were cut back, 5 bases at V and 6 bases at J, with 17 bases in the middle. CDR3 size: 15 residues. The sequenced material came from CD8+ T cells from PBMCs. The sequence derives from a human donor with Susac syndrome. The chain recombines TRBV2 with TRBJ2-1, with D uncertain. CDR3 bases: TGTGCCAGCAGTCCCCTCCTAGAAAGGTTCAATGAGCAGTTCTTC. Residues: CASSPLLERFNEQFF.